This T cell receptor beta chain emerged from a study of T cells in women clearing cervical HPV infection. Overall study: For cases, blood was sampled a median 149 days after lesion detection, interquartile range roughly 90 to 230 days. Study-level findings and limits: CIN3+ cases had significantly higher TCR repertoire richness than controls, but evenness did not differ. Unknown T-cell numbers per sample may underlie the richness differences.

The CDR3 is 13 amino acids. V shed 5 bases and J shed 4 bases, with 14 bases lying between them. CDR1 is GTSNPN and CDR2 is SVGIG in the germline V gene (reference sequence). As concerns this clone: Its antigen is still unknown. The read ends 3 residues early relative to the CDR3; the germline J gene fills the gap.

Prevalent HPV16 infections were excluded; only incident single HPV16 infections included. The data were produced by immunoSEQ multiplex PCR, yet TCRdb's version contains in-frame clones alone and is incomplete. Across about 19,000 clones, the top ten clones capture about 5.3% of the sample. The chain is built from TRBV30 and TRBJ1-1; maybe TRBD1 (5 bases). Sequenced sample: blood buffy coat. The receptor comes from a woman aged 18-70 years with a cervical HPV16 infection that either progressed to CIN3+ or cleared (not recorded which). This CDR3 is CAWARQPSTEAFF. Partial CDR3 DNA: TGTGCCTGGGCCAGACAGCCGTCCACTGAA.